The T cell receptor beta chain under discussion was sequenced for a study of blood T cell repertoires in COVID-19. V shed 0 bases, J shed 3 bases, and the junction held 7 bases outside the gene matches. The CDR3 runs to 16 residues. Germline V gives CDR1 SGHTA, CDR2 FQGNSA. The repertoire was sequenced with immunoSEQ multiplex PCR; TCRdb's copy has only in-frame clones and lacks some. The sample lists 220,000 or so clones; over 75% were seen once. This sequence was found in a woman in her fifties or sixties who had recovered from COVID-19. The chain links TRBV7-2 to TRBJ1-2; TRBD1 agrees at 7 bases. The sequencing sample was made of PBMCs or T cells enriched from blood (not recorded which). The CDR3 loop is CASSLASGGQHYGYTF. The CDR3 DNA sequence: TGTGCCAGCAGCTTAGCCTCCGGGGGACAGCACTATGGCTACACCTTC.